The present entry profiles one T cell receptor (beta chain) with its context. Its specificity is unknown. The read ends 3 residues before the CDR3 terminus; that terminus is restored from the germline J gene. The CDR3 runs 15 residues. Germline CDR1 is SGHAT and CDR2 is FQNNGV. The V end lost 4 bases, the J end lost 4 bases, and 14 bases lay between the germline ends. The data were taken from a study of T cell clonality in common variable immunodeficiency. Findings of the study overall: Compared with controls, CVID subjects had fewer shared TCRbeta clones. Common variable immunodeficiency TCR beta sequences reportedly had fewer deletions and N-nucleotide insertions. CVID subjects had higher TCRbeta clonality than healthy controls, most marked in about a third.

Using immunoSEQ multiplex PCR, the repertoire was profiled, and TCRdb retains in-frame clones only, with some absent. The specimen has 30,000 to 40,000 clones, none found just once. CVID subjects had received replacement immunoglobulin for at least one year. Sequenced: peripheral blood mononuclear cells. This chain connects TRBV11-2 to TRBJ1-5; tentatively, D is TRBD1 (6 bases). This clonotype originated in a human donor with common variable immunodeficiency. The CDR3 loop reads CASSSQGLSNQPQHF. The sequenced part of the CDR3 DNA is TGTGCCAGCAGCTCCCAGGGGCTATCTAATCAGCCC.